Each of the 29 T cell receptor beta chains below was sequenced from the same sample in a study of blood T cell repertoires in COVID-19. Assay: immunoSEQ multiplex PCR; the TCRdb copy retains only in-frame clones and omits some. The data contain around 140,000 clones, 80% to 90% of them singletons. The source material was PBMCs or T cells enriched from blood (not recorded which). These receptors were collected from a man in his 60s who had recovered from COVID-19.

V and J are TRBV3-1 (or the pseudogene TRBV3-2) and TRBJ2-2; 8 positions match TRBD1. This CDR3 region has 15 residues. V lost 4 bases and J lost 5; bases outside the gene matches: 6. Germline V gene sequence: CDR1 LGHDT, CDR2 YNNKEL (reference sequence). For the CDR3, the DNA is TGTGCCAGCAGCCGGTCAGGGGGCACAACCGGGGAGCTGTTTTTT. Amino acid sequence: CASSRSGGTTGELFF.

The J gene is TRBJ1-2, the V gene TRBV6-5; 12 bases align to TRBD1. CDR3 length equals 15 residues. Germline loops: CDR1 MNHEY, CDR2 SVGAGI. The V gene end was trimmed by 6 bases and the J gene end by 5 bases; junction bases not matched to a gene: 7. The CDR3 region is CASRQGQGAFYGYTF. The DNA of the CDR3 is TGTGCCAGCAGGCAGGGACAGGGGGCTTTTTATGGCTACACCTTC.

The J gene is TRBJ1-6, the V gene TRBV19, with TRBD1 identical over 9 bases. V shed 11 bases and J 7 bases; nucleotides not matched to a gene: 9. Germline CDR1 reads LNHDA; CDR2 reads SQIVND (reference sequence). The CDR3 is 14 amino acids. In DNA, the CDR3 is TGTGCCGGTTCCAGTGGGACAGGGAATTCACCCCTCCACTTT. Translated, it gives CAGSSGTGNSPLHF.

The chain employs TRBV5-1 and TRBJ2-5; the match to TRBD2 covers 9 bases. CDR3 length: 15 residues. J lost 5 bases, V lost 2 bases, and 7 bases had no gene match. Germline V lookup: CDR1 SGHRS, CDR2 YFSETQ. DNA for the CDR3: TGCGCCAGCAGCTTAGCGGGGGGCCCCGGGGAGACCCAGTACTTC. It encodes CASSLAGGPGETQYF. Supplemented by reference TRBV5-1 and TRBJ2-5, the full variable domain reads KAGVTQTPRYLIKTRGQQVTLSCSPISGHRSVSWYQQTPGQGLQFLFEYFSETQRNKGNFPGRFSGRQFSNSRSEMNVSTLELGDSALYLCASSLAGGPGETQYFGPGTRLLVL.

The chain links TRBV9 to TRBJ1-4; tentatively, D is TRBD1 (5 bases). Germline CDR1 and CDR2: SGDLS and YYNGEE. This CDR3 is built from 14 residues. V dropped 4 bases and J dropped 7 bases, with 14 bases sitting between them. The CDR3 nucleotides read TGTGCCAGCAGCCGAAGGGGCCCCTTTGAAAAACTGTTTTTT. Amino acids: CASSRRGPFEKLFF.

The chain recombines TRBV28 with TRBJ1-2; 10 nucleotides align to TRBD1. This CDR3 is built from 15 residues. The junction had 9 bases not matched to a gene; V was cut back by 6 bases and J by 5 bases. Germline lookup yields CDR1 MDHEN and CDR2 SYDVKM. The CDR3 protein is CASSLGGQGIYGYTF. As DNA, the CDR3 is TGTGCCAGCAGCCTGGGGGGACAGGGGATTTATGGCTACACCTTC.

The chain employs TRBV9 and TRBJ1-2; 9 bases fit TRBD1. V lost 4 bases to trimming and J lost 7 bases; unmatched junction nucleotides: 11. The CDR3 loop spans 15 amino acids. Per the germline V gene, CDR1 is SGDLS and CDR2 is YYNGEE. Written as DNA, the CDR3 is TGTGCCAGCAGCCCCCGGGACAGGGATGGTCCTGGCTACACCTTC. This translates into CASSPRDRDGPGYTF.

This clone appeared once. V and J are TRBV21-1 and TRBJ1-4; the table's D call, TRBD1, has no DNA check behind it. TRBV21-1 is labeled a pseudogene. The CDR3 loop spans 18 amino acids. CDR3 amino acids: CASSARDRVKGNENELFF. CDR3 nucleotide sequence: TGTGCCAGCAGCGCCCGGGACAGGGTGAAGGGGAACGAAAATGAACTGTTTTTT.

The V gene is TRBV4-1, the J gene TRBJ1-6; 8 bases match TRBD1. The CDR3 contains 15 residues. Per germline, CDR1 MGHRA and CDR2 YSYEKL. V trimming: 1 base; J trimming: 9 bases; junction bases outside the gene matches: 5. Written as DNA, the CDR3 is TGCGCCAGCAGCCAAGGACGGACAGGGCGTTCACCCCTCCACTTT. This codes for CASSQGRTGRSPLHF.

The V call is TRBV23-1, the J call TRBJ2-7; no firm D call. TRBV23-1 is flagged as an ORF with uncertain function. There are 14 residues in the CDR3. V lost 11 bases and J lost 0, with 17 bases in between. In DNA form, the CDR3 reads TGCGCCCCGAGCGAGGCGGCTAGCTCCTACGAGCAGTACTTC. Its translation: CAPSEAASSYEQYF.

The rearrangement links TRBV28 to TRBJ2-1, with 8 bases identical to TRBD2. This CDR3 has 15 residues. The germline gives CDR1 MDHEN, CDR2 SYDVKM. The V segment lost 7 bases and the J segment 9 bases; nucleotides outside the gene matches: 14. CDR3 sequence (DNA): TGTGCCAGCACCCCAGGGGCTAGCGGGTGGGGTGAGCAGTTCTTC. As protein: CASTPGASGWGEQFF.

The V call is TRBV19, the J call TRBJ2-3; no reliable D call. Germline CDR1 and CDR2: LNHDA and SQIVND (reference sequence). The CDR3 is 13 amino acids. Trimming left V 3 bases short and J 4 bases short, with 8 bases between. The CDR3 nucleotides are TGTGCCAGTAGTATTGGCCATCCAGATACGCAGTATTTT. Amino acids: CASSIGHPDTQYF.

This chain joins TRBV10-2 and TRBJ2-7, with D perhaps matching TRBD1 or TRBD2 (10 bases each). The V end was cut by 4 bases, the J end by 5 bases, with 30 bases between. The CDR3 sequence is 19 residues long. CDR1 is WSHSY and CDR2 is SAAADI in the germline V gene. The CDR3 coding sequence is TGCGCCAGCAGTGTCCCCGACAGGGGGCCTAGCGGGAGACCTGACGAGCAGTACTTC. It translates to CASSVPDRGPSGRPDEQYF.

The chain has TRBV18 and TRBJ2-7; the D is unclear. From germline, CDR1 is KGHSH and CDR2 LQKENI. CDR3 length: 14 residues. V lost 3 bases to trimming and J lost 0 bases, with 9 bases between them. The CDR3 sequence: CASSPSPISYEQYF. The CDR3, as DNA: TGTGCCAGCTCACCGTCACCTATCTCCTACGAGCAGTACTTC.

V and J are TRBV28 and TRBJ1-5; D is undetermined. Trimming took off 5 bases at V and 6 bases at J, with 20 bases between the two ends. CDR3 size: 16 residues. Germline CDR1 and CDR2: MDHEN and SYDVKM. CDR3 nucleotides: TGTGCCAGCAGTCCCCTCCCTACGGGGTCCCGTCAGCCCCAGCATTTT. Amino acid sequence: CASSPLPTGSRQPQHF.

The CDR3, as DNA: TGTGCCAGCAGTCTCGGTGCGAGCTCTGGAAACACCATATATTTT. It specifies CASSLGASSGNTIYF. The chain recombines TRBV2 with TRBJ1-3; D ambiguous. V lost 5 bases to trimming and J lost 0 bases, with 11 bases between them. The CDR3 has 15 residues. Germline V gives CDR1 SNHLY, CDR2 FYNNEI.

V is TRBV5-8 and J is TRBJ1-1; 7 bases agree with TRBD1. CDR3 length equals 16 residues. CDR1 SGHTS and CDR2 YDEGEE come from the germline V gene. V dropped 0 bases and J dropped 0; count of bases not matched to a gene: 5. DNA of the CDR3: TGTGCCAGCAGCTTGGGACAGGGATCTATGAACACTGAAGCTTTCTTT. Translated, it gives CASSLGQGSMNTEAFF.

Here the CDR3 reads CASSDRTVDYTF. DNA of the CDR3: TGTGCCAGCAGTGATCGGACAGTTGACTACACCTTC. V is TRBV6-1 and J is TRBJ1-2, with TRBD1 as a possible D gene (6 bases). Trimming cost V 3 bases and J 10 bases, with 12 bases left between them. The CDR3 covers 12 residues. Per germline, CDR1 MNHNS and CDR2 SASEGT.

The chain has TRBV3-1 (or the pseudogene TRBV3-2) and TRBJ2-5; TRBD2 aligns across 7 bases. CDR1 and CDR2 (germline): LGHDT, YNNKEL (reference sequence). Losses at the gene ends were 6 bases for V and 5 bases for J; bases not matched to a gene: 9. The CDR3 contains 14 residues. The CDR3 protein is CASRRLSGEETQYF. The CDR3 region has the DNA TGTGCCAGCAGACGACTGAGCGGGGAGGAGACCCAGTACTTC.

CDR3 DNA: TGTGCCAGCAGTCCTTCCGGGTCATATGGCTACACCTTC. Translation: CASSPSGSYGYTF. The chain uses TRBV6-5 and TRBJ1-2, with D hard to call. Per germline, CDR1 MNHEY and CDR2 SVGAGI. The CDR3 loop spans 13 amino acids. Between the trimmed V and J ends, which lost 5 bases and 5 bases, there was a span of 12 bases.

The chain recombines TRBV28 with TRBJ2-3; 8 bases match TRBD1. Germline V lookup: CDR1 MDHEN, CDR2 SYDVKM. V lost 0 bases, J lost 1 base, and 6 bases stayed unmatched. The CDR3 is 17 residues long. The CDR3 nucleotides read TGTGCCAGCAGTTTATGCCAGGGGGCGCGTTGCACAGATACGCAGTATTTT. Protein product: CASSLCQGARCTDTQYF.

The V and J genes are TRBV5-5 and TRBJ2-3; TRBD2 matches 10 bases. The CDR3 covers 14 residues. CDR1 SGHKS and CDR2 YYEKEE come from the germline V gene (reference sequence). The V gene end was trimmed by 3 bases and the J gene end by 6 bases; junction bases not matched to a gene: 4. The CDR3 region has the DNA TGTGCCAGCAGCTCGGGACTAGCGCCGGATACGCAGTATTTT. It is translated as CASSSGLAPDTQYF.

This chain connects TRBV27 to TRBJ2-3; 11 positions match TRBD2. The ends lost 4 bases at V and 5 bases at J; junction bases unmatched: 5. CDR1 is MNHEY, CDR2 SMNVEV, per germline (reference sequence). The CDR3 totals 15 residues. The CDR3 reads CASSSSGRMVDTQYF. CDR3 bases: TGTGCCAGCAGTTCTAGCGGGAGGATGGTAGATACGCAGTATTTT.

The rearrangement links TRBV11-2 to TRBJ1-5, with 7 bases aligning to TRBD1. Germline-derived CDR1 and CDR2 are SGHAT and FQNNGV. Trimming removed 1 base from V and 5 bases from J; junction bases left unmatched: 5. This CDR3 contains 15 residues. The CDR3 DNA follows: TGTGCCAGCAGCTTAGGACAGGGAGATTATCAGCCCCAGCATTTT. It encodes CASSLGQGDYQPQHF.

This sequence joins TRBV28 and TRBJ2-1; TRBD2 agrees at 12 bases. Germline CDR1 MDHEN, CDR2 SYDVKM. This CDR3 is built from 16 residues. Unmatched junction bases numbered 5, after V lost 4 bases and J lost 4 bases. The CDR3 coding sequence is TGTGCCAGCAGTTCGACCGGGACTAGCGGGTACAATGAGCAGTTCTTC. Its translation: CASSSTGTSGYNEQFF.

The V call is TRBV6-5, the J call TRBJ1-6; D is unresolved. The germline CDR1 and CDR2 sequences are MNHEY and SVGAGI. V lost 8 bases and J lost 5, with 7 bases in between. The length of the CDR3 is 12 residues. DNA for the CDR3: TGTGCCAGCGGGCAGGATAATTCACCCCTCCACTTT. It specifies CASGQDNSPLHF.

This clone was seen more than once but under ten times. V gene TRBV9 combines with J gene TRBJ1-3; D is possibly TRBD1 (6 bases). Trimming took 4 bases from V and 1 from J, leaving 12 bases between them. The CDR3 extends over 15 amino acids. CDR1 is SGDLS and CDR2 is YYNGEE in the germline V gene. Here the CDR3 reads CASSYRARSGNTIYF. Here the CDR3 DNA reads TGTGCCAGCAGCTACAGGGCTAGGTCTGGAAACACCATATATTTT. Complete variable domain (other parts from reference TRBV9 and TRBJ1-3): DSGVTQTPKHLITATGQRVTLRCSPRSGDLSVYWYQQSLDQGLQFLIQYYNGEERAKGNILERFSAQQFPDLHSELNLSSLELGDSALYFCASSYRARSGNTIYFGEGSWLTVV.

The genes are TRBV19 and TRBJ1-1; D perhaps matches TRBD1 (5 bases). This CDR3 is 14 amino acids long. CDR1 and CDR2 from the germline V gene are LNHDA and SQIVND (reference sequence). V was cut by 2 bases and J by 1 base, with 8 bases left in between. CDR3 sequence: CASSIRGTNTEAFF. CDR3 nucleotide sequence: TGTGCCAGTAGTATAAGGGGCACGAACACTGAAGCTTTCTTT. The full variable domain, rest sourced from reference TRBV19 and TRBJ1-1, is DGGITQSPKYLFRKEGQNVTLSCEQNLNHDAMYWYRQDPGQGLRLIYYSQIVNDFQKGDIAEGYSVSREKKESFPLTVTSAQKNPTAFYLCASSIRGTNTEAFFGQGTRLTVV.

The DNA for the CDR3 is TGTGCCAGCTCACCTCTACGGGCAGATACGCAGTATTTT. As protein: CASSPLRADTQYF. The J gene is TRBJ2-3, the V gene TRBV18; no definite D call. The CDR3 extends over 13 amino acids. Trimming cost V 3 bases and J 4 bases, with 8 bases left between them. Germline V CDR1 and CDR2: KGHSH, LQKENI. Full variable domain (missing parts from reference TRBV18 and TRBJ2-3): NAGVMQNPRHLVRRRGQEARLRCSPMKGHSHVYWYRQLPEEGLKFMVYLQKENIIDESGMPKERFSAEFPKEGPSILRIQQVVRGDSAAYFCASSPLRADTQYFGPGTRLTVL.